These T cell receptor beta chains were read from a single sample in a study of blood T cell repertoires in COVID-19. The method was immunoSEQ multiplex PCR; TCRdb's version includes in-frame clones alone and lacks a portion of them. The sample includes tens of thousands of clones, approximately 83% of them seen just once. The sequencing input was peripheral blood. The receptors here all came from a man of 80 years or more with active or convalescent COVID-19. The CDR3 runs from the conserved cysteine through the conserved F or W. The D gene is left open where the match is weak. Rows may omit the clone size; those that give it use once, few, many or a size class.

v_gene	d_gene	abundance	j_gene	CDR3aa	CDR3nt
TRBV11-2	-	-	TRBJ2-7	CASSLRTVSYEQYF	TGTGCCAGCAGCTTAAGGACAGTCTCCTACGAGCAGTACTTC
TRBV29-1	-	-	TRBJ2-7	CSVPGAGDSGQYF	TGCAGCGTCCCCGGGGCAGGGGATTCTGGGCAGTACTTC
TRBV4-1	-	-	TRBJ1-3	CASSLVGQGGSGNTIYF	TGCGCCAGCAGCCTAGTAGGTCAGGGAGGCTCTGGAAACACCATATATTTT
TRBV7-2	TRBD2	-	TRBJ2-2	CASSLAVLAGAGELFF	TGTGCCAGCAGCTTAGCGGTACTAGCGGGAGCCGGGGAGCTGTTTTTT
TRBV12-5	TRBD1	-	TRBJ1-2	CASGWRTGVYGYTF	TGTGCTAGTGGTTGGCGGACAGGTGTCTATGGCTACACCTTC
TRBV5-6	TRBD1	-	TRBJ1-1	CASSLGQGAGGTEAFF	TGTGCCAGCAGCTTGGGCCAGGGGGCCGGCGGCACTGAAGCTTTCTTT
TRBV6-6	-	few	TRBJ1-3	CASSVLRSSGNTIYF	TGTGCCAGCAGTGTACTACGGAGCTCTGGAAACACCATATATTTT
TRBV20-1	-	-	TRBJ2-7	CSARGSGEQYF	TGCAGTGCTAGAGGGTCGGGCGAGCAGTACTTC
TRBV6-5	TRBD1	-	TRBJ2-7	CASRSRQGREQYF	TGTGCCAGCAGAAGCAGACAGGGACGCGAGCAGTACTTC
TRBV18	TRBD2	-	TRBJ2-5	CASSPPLAGGFETQYF	TGTGCCAGCTCACCACCTCTAGCGGGGGGCTTTGAGACCCAGTACTTC
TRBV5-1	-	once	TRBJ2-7	CASRMTGDSYEQYF	TGCGCCAGCAGAATGACGGGAGACTCCTACGAGCAGTACTTC
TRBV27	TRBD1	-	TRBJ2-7	CASRQGAYEQYF	TGTGCCAGCAGGCAGGGGGCTTACGAGCAGTACTTC
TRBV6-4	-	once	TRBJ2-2	CASSAGTGELFF	TGTGCCAGCAGCGCCGGGACCGGGGAGCTGTTTTTT
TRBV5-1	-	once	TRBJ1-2	CASSYVGGYGYTF	TGCGCCAGCAGCTACGTAGGGGGCTATGGCTACACCTTC
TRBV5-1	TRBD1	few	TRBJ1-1	CASSSTRQGNTEAFF	TGCGCCAGCAGCTCCACCCGACAGGGGAACACTGAAGCTTTCTTT
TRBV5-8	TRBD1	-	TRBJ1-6	CASSLRQGNSPLHF	TGTGCCAGCAGCCTCCGACAGGGGAATTCACCCCTCCACTTT
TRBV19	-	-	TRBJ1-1	CASKRTPGGGTEAFF	TGTGCCAGTAAAAGGACACCGGGAGGAGGGACTGAAGCTTTCTTT
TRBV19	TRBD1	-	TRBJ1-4	CASSPNAGTAGEKLFF	TGTGCCAGTAGTCCAAACGCCGGGACAGCAGGGGAAAAACTGTTTTTT
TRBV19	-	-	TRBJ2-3	CASMVGGTDTQYF	TGTGCCAGTATGGTGGGGGGAACAGATACGCAGTATTTT
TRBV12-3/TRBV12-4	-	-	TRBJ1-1	CASTTSFGDLFFF	TGTGCCAGCACCACCTCCTTCGGGGACTTATTTTTCTTT
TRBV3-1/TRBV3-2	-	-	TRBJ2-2	CATRSGGELFF	TGTGCCACCCGGTCAGGTGGGGAGCTGTTTTTT
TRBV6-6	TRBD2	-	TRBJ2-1	CASSDLSSGSNEQFF	TGTGCCAGCAGTGACCTCTCTAGCGGGAGCAATGAGCAGTTCTTC
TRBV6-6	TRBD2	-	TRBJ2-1	CASSRLAGGYEQFF	TGTGCCAGCAGTCGACTAGCGGGAGGTTATGAGCAGTTCTTC
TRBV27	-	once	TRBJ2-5	CASSLSRGWETQYF	TGTGCCAGCAGTTTATCGAGGGGGTGGGAGACCCAGTACTTC
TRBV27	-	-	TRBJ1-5	CASSLIVPQGGQPQHF	TGTGCCAGCAGTTTAATCGTTCCGCAGGGAGGTCAGCCCCAGCATTTT
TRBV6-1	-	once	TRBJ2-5	CASSEIVRGQETQYF	TGTGCCAGCAGTGAAATTGTCAGGGGACAAGAGACCCAGTACTTC
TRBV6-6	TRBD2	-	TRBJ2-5	CASSQAGKETQYF	TGTGCCAGCAGTCAAGCGGGGAAAGAGACCCAGTACTTC
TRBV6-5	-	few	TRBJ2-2	CASSSVPNTGELFF	TGTGCCAGCAGCTCGGTACCGAACACCGGGGAGCTGTTTTTT
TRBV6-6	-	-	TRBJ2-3	CASSQEGRQADTQYF	TGTGCCAGCAGTCAGGAGGGACGTCAAGCAGATACGCAGTATTTT
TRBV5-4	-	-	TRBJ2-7	CASSLGGRSYEQYF	TGTGCCAGCAGCTTAGGGGGTCGCTCCTACGAGCAGTACTTC
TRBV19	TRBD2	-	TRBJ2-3	CASSTGTSASDTQYF	TGTGCCAGTAGTACCGGGACTAGCGCTTCAGATACGCAGTATTTT
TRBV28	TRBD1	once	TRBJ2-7	CASSLDRVYEQYF	TGTGCCAGCAGTTTAGACAGGGTGTACGAGCAGTACTTC
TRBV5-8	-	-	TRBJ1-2	CASSLSTRNYGYTF	TGTGCCAGCAGCTTAAGTACCAGAAACTATGGCTACACCTTC
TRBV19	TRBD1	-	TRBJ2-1	CASSTRQGLNNEQFF	TGTGCCAGTAGTACCAGACAGGGGTTGAACAATGAGCAGTTCTTC
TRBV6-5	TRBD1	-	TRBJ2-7	CASSPRDRVREQYF	TGTGCCAGCAGCCCCCGGGACAGGGTACGCGAGCAGTACTTC
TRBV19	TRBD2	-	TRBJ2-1	CASSIGRLAGGSSYNEQFF	TGTGCCAGTAGTATAGGGCGGCTAGCGGGGGGAAGCTCCTACAATGAGCAGTTCTTC
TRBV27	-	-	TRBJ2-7	CASSLMGLSYEQYF	TGTGCCAGCAGTTTAATGGGACTCTCCTACGAGCAGTACTTC
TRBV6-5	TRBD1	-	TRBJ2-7	CASKRGRDRSYEQYF	TGTGCCAGCAAAAGGGGCCGGGACAGATCCTACGAGCAGTACTTC
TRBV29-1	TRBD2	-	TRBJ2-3	CSVDGAGGPADTQYF	TGCAGCGTTGATGGAGCGGGAGGGCCGGCAGATACGCAGTATTTT
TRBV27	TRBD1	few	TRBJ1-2	CASGRGLANYGYTF	TGTGCCAGTGGAAGGGGGCTGGCTAACTATGGCTACACCTTC
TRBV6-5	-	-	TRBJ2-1	CASSYPTGSYNEQFF	TGTGCCAGCAGTTACCCTACCGGCTCCTACAATGAGCAGTTCTTC
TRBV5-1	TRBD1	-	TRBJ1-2	CASSLGDRSLGGYTF	TGCGCCAGCAGCTTGGGGGACAGGTCTCTCGGTGGCTACACCTTC
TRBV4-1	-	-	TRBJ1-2	CASSQGRSGSVFGYTF	TGCGCCAGCAGCCAAGGGAGGTCCGGATCTGTCTTTGGCTACACCTTC
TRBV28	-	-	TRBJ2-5	CASRPPLGQLETQYF	TGTGCCAGCAGACCCCCCCTGGGGCAGCTAGAGACCCAGTACTTC
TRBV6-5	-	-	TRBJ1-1	CASSFSSRVTEAFF	TGTGCCAGCAGCTTCTCGTCCAGGGTAACTGAAGCTTTCTTT
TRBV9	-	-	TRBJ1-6	CASSVGQADSPLHF	TGTGCCAGCAGCGTAGGTCAGGCTGATTCACCCCTCCACTTT
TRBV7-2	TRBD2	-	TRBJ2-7	CASSLFGRASSYEQYF	TGTGCCAGCAGCTTATTCGGGAGGGCCAGTTCGTACGAGCAGTACTTC
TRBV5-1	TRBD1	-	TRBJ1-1	CASSISQGATEAFF	TGCGCCAGCAGCATTAGCCAGGGGGCCACTGAAGCTTTCTTT
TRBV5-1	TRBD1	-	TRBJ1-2	CASSSQQGAYGYTF	TGCGCCAGCAGCTCCCAACAGGGGGCTTATGGCTACACCTTC
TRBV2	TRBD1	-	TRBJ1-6	CASSPRDSNSPLHF	TGTGCCAGCAGTCCCCGGGACAGCAATTCACCCCTCCACTTT
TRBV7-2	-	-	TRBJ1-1	CASSAQTLLKAFF	TGTGCCAGCAGCGCTCAGACATTATTGAAAGCTTTCTTT